This TCR beta chain was obtained from a study of cytotoxic CD8 clonotypes in ibrutinib-treated CLL. Measured with immunoSEQ multiplex PCR; TCRdb has only the in-frame clones, and not every one. This repertoire shows tens of thousands of clones, about 70% found once; its top ten account for around 28%. Sequencing was performed on PBMCs, taken after 24 months of ibrutinib treatment. This clonotype was obtained from a human donor with chronic lymphocytic leukemia.

This CDR3 is CASSPWGEHRYTEAFF. CDR3 bases: TGTGCCAGCAGCCCCTGGGGGGAACACAGGTACACTGAAGCTTTCTTT. The V call is TRBV11-2, the J call TRBJ1-1, with a tentative D call TRBD1 (5 bases). Germline CDR1 reads SGHAT; CDR2 reads FQNNGV. The CDR3 totals 16 residues. Trimming pared 5 bases from V and 3 bases from J, leaving 19 bases between.